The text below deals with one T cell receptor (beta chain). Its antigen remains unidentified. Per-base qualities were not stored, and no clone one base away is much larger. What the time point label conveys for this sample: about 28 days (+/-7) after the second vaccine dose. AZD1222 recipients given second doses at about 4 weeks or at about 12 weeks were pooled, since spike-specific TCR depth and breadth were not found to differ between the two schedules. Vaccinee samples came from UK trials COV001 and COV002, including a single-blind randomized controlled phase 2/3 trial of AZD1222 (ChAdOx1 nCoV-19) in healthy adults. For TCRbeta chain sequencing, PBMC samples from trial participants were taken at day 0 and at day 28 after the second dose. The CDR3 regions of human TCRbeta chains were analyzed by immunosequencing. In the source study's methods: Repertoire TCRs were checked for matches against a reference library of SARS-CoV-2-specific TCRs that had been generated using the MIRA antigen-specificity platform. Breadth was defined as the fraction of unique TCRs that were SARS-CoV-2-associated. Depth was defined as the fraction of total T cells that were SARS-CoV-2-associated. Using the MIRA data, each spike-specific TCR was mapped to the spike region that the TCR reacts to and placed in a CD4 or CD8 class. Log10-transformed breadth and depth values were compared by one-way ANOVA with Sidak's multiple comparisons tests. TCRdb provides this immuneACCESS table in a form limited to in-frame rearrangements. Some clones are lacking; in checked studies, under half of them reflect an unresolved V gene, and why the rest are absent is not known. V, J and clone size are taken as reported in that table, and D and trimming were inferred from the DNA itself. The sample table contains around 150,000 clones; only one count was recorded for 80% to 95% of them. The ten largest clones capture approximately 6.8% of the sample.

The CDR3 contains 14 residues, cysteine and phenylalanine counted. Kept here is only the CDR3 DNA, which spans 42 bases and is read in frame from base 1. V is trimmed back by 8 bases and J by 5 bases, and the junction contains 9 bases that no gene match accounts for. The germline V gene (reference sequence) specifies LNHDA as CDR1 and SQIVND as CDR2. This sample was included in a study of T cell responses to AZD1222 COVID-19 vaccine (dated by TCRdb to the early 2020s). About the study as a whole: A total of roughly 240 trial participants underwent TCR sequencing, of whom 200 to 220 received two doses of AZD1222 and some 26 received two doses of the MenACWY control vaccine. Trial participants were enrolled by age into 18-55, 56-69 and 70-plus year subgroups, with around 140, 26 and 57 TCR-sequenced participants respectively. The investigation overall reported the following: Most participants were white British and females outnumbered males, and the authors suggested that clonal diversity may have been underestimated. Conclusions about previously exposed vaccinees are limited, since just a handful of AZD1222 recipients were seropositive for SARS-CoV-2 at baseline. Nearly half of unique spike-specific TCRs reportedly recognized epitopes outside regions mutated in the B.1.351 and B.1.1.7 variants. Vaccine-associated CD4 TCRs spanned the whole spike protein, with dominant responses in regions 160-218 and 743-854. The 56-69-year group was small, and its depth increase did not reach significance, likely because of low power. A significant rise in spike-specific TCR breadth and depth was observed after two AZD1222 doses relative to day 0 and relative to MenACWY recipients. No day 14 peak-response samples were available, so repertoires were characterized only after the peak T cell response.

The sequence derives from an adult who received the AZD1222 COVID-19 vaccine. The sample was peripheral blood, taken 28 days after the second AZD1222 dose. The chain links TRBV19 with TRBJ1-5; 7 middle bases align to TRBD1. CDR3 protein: CASQGQSGHQPQHF. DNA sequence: TGTGCCAGTCAGGGACAGTCAGGTCATCAGCCCCAGCATTTT.